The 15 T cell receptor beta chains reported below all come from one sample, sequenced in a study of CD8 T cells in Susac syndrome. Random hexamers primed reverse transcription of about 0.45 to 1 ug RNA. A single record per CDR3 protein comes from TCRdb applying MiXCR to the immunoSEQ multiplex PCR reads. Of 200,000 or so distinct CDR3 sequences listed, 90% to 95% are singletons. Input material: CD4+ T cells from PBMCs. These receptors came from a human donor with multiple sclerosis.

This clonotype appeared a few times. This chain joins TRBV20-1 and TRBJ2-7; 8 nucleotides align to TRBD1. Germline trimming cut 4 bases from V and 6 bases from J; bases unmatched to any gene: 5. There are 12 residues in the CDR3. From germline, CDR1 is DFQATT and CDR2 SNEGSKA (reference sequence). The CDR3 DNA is TGCAGTGCTACGACAGGGGTTCGCGAGCAGTACTTC. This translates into CSATTGVREQYF.

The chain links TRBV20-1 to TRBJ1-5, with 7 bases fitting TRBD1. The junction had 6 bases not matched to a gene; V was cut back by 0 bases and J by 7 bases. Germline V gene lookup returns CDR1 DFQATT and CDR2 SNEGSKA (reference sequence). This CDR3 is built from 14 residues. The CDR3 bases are TGCAGTGCTAGAGATGAAGGGGGCGGGCAGCCCCAGCATTTT. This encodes CSARDEGGGQPQHF.

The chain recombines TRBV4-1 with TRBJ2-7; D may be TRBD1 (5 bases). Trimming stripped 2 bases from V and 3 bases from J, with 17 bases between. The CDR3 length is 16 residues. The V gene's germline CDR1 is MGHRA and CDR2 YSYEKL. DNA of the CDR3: TGCGCCAGCAGCCAACCCGAACGAGACAGATACTACGAGCAGTACTTC. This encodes CASSQPERDRYYEQYF.

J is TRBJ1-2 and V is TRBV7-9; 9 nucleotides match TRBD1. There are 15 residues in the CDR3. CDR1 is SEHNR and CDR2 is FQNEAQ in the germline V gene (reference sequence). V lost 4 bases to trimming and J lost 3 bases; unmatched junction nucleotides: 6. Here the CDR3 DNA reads TGTGCCAGCAGCTCTTGGACAGGGGATCACTATGGCTACACCTTC. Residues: CASSSWTGDHYGYTF.

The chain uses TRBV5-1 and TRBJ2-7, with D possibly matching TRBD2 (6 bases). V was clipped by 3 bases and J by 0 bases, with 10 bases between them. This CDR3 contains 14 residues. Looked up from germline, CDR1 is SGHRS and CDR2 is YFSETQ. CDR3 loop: CASSSERASYEQYF. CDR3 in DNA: TGCGCCAGCAGCTCAGAGCGGGCCTCCTACGAGCAGTACTTC.

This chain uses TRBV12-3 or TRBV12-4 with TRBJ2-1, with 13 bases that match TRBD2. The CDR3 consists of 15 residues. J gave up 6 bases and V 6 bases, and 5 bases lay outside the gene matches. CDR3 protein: CASSLTSGRANEQFF. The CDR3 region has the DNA TGTGCCAGCAGCCTTACTAGCGGGAGGGCCAATGAGCAGTTCTTC.

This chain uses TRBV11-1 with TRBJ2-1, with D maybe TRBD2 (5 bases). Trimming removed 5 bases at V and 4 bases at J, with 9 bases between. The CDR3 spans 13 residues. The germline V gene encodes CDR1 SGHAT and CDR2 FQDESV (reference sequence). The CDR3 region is CASSRSGYNEQFF. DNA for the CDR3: TGTGCCAGCAGCCGATCGGGGTACAATGAGCAGTTCTTC.

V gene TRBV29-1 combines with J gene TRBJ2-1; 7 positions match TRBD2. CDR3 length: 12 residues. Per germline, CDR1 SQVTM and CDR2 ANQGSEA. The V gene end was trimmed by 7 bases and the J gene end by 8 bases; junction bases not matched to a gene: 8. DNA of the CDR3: TGCAGCGGTAAGCGGGGATTTGATGAGCAGTTCTTC. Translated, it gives CSGKRGFDEQFF.

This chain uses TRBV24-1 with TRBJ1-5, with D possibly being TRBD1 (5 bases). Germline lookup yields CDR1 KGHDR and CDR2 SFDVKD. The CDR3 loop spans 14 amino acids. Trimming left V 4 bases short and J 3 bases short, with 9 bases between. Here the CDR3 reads CATSEGTDNQPQHF. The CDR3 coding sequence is TGTGCCACCAGTGAAGGGACGGACAATCAGCCCCAGCATTTT.

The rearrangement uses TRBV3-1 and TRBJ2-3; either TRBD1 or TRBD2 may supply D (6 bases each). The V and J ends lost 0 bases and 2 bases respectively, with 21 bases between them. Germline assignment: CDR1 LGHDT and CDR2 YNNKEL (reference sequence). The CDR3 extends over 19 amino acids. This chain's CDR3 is CASSQEGLGRGRTTDTQYF. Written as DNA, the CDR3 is TGTGCCAGCAGCCAAGAAGGTTTGGGTCGGGGGCGCACCACAGATACGCAGTATTTT.

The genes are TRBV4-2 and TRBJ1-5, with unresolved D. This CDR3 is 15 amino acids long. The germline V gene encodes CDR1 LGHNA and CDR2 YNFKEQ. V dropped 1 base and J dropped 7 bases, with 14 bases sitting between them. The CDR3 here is CASSQAGATGQPQHF. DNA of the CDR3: TGTGCCAGCAGCCAAGCGGGCGCTACGGGCCAGCCCCAGCATTTT.

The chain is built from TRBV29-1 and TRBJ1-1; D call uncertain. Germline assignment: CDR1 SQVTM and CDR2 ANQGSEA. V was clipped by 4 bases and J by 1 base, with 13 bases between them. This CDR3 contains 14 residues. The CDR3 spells CSVGASAGNTEAFF. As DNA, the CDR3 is TGCAGCGTTGGGGCCTCCGCGGGGAACACTGAAGCTTTCTTT.

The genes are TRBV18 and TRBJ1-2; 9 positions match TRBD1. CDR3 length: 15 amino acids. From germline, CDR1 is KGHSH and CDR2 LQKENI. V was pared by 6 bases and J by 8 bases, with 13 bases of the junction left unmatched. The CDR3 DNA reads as TGTGCCAGCTCCGTCGGGACAGGGAGTGTCTTGGGCTACACCTTC. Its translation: CASSVGTGSVLGYTF.

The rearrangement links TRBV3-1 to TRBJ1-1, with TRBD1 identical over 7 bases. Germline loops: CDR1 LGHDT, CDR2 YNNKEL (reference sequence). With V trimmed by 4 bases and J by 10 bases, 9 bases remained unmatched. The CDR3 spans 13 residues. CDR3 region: CASSPQGVGRAFF. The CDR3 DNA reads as TGTGCCAGCAGCCCCCAGGGGGTGGGTCGAGCTTTCTTT. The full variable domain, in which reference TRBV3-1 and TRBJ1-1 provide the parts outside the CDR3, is DTAVSQTPKYLVTQMGNDKSIKCEQNLGHDTMYWYKQDSKKFLKIMFSYNNKELIINETVPNRFSPKSPDKAHLNLHINSLELGDSAVYFCASSPQGVGRAFFGQGTRLTVV.

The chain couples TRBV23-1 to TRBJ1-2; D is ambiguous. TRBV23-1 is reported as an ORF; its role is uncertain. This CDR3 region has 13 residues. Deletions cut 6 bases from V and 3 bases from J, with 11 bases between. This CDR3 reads CASSLTRDYGYTF. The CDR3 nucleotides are TGCGCCAGCAGCCTTACGAGGGACTATGGCTACACCTTC.